This T cell receptor (beta chain) was captured in a study of blood T cells in healthy people across ages. Broader study findings: Comparison with aged donors showed that long-lived donors had more naive CD4+ cells and higher diversity.

Concerning this clonotype itself: What it recognizes is unknown.

The second PCR ran about 6 to 11 cycles with a sample-barcoded 5' primer and J-beta primers. TCRdb fed the 5' RACE reads into MiXCR, producing one record per CDR3 protein. The sample holds approximately 800,000 distinct CDR3 sequences, about half seen once. The sample consisted of blood. This TCR was recovered from an elderly man in good health.

The CDR3 DNA follows: TGTGCCAGCAGTTTTTCCGGCAGGCATTCCGAGCAGTACTTC. Its protein is CASSFSGRHSEQYF. The chain carries TRBV28 and TRBJ2-7; no clear D gene. The V end lost 3 bases, the J end lost 6 bases, and 15 bases lay between the germline ends. The CDR3 has 14 amino acids. The germline CDR1 and CDR2 sequences are MDHEN and SYDVKM.